These 9 T cell receptor beta chains were all obtained from the same sample, sequenced in a study of human T cells and chemical hapten exposure. TCRdb re-called the 5' RACE reads through MiXCR, storing one row per CDR3 protein. This table holds 110,000 or so distinct CDR3 sequences, approximately 19% found once. Unfractionated whole blood was the source from which total RNA was extracted. Receptor source: a human donor in good health.

The chain is built from TRBV6-5 and TRBJ1-2; D may be TRBD1 (6 bases). This CDR3 region has 16 residues. The V gene lost 5 bases and the J gene lost 9 bases, with 25 bases spanning the gap. CDR1 MNHEY and CDR2 SVGAGI come from the germline V gene. The CDR3 here is CASSTRGTSDPNCYTF. CDR3 sequence (DNA): TGTGCCAGCAGTACCAGGGGAACTTCAGATCCTAATTGCTACACCTTC.

The chain recombines TRBV4-1 with TRBJ2-3; 10 bases are a match to TRBD2. CDR1 and CDR2 from the germline V gene are MGHRA and YSYEKL. The ends lost 0 bases at V and 0 bases at J; junction bases unmatched: 9. The CDR3 length is 19 residues. DNA for the CDR3: TGCGCCAGCAGCCAAGATAGGAGCGGGAGGGTCACCAGCACAGATACGCAGTATTTT. Its translation: CASSQDRSGRVTSTDTQYF.

V usage is TRBV5-6 and J usage is TRBJ2-1; 10 positions match TRBD2. The germline V gene has CDR1 SGHDT and CDR2 YYEEEE. Trimming cost V 2 bases and J 5 bases; bases outside gene matches: 7. This CDR3 has 16 residues. CDR3 region: CASSFWTSGTHNEQFF. Written as DNA, the CDR3 is TGTGCCAGCAGCTTTTGGACTAGCGGAACCCACAATGAGCAGTTCTTC.

A few counts support this clonotype. The CDR3 DNA is TGTGCCAGCAGTGATCCCCCCGAGGCGCAGTATTTT. Encoded protein: CASSDPPEAQYF. This rearrangement joins TRBV25-1 to TRBJ2-3, with no clear D. Looked up from germline, CDR1 is MGHDK and CDR2 is SYGVNS. V lost 3 bases to trimming and J lost 10 bases, with 11 bases between them. The CDR3 length is 12 residues. Looking up the rest from reference TRBV25-1 and TRBJ2-3 gives the full variable domain: EADIYQTPRYLVIGTGKKITLECSQTMGHDKMYWYQQDPGMELHLIHYSYGVNSTEKGDLSSESTVSRIRTEHFPLTLESARPSHTSQYLCASSDPPEAQYFGPGTRLTVL.

This chain links TRBV5-1 with TRBJ1-1; D call uncertain. Trimming shortened V by 4 bases and J by 6 bases, and 16 bases separated the two germline ends. Germline V gene sequence: CDR1 SGHRS, CDR2 YFSETQ. The CDR3 has 14 amino acids. This CDR3 is CASSNVQIGSEAFF. In DNA, the CDR3 is TGCGCCAGCAGCAACGTCCAAATAGGGTCTGAAGCTTTCTTT.

This clonotype has just a few counts. The J gene is TRBJ2-7, the V gene TRBV20-1, with D possibly matching TRBD2 (6 bases). Per germline, CDR1 DFQATT and CDR2 SNEGSKA (reference sequence). V lost 5 bases and J 5 bases, leaving 19 bases between the germline ends. This CDR3 comprises 14 residues. The CDR3 loop reads CSARFRAGWDEQYF. The CDR3 DNA reads TGCAGTGCTCGGTTTAGGGCGGGATGGGACGAGCAGTACTTC.

The rearrangement links TRBV30 to TRBJ2-1; 8 bases match TRBD2. The germline CDR1 and CDR2 sequences are GTSNPN and SVGIG (reference sequence). This CDR3 is 14 amino acids long. Losses at the gene ends were 3 bases for V and 4 bases for J; bases not matched to a gene: 5. The CDR3 DNA reads as TGTGCCTGGAGCGTACTAGCGGCGTACAATGAGCAGTTCTTC. Translation gives CAWSVLAAYNEQFF.

This clonotype was counted a few times. V is TRBV25-1 and J is TRBJ2-1; D is perhaps TRBD1 (6 bases). Germline CDR1 MGHDK, CDR2 SYGVNS. The CDR3 runs 13 residues. Deletions cut 7 bases from V and 8 bases from J, with 15 bases between. The CDR3 nucleotides read TGTGCCAGCAAGAGGGGGAGTGTCGATGAGCAGTTCTTC. Its protein is CASKRGSVDEQFF.

This clonotype was counted between two and nine times. This chain uses TRBV30 with TRBJ2-1; D uncertain. V lost 1 base to trimming and J lost 4 bases, with 2 bases between them. The CDR3 is 11 amino acids. Per germline, CDR1 GTSNPN and CDR2 SVGIG (reference sequence). The CDR3 loop is CAWSAYNEQFF. For the CDR3, the DNA is TGTGCCTGGAGTGCATACAATGAGCAGTTCTTC.